This T cell receptor beta chain was obtained from a study of radiotherapy plus CTLA-4 blockade in lung cancer. Whole-study context: Objective response rate was around 19%; disease control rate, under 35%.

V was pared by 4 bases and J by 3 bases, with 6 bases of the junction left unmatched. The V gene's germline CDR1 is SGHDT and CDR2 YYEEEE. CDR3 length: 14 amino acids. Here immunoSEQ multiplex PCR was the method, and the copy in TCRdb shows in-frame clones only, minus some. The table shows tens of thousands of clones, with around 79% occurring only once. Those with chemo-refractory metastatic non-small-cell lung cancer were treated with focal radiation combined with CTLA-4 blockade using ipilimumab. This clone was detected only once. Its antigen is as yet unknown. Study-wide results and limits: Radiotherapy plus ipilimumab was followed by expansion in blood of tumor-derived TCR clones.

Sample: peripheral blood, taken from a patient treated with radiotherapy plus ipilimumab. V and J are TRBV5-6 and TRBJ2-7; the match to TRBD2 covers 8 bases. The clonotype was recovered from a human donor with non-small cell lung cancer that progressed on radiotherapy plus ipilimumab. CDR3 sequence: CASSLSGVLYEQYF. The CDR3 DNA reads as TGTGCCAGCAGCCTTAGCGGGGTCCTCTACGAGCAGTACTTC.